This entry lists 16 T cell receptor beta chains sequenced from one sample in a study of metastatic and nonmetastatic thyroid tumors. MiXCR was used by TCRdb to re-call the PCR reads. The data contain about 70,000 clones, roughly 18% of them singletons. Patients were all untreated before their thyroid surgery. The specimen sequenced was blood. These receptors were obtained from a female donor with papillary thyroid cancer or a benign thyroid nodule (not recorded which). Some clones in this sample may be carry-over from other donors' samples.

This clone showed up many times. The rearrangement uses TRBV19 and TRBJ1-5, with D tentatively TRBD1 (6 bases). The CDR3 runs 13 residues. V shed 6 bases and J shed 5 bases, with 11 bases lying between them. In germline, CDR1 is LNHDA, CDR2 SQIVND (reference sequence). CDR3 region: CASRRGADQPQHF. Written as DNA, the CDR3 is TGTGCCAGTAGGAGGGGGGCGGATCAGCCCCAGCATTTT. Filled out from reference TRBV19 and TRBJ1-5, the complete variable domain reads DGGITQSPKYLFRKEGQNVTLSCEQNLNHDAMYWYRQDPGQGLRLIYYSQIVNDFQKGDIAEGYSVSREKKESFPLTVTSAQKNPTAFYLCASRRGADQPQHFGDGTRLSIL.

At least ten counts were recorded for this clone. The genes are TRBV4-1 and TRBJ2-1; D unresolved. Trimming pared 0 bases from V and 10 bases from J, leaving 19 bases between. The CDR3 covers 16 residues. Germline V CDR1 and CDR2: MGHRA, YSYEKL. CDR3 amino acids: CASSQDHGPPTLEQFF. The CDR3 DNA sequence: TGCGCCAGCAGCCAAGATCACGGACCCCCCACGTTGGAGCAGTTCTTC.

This clone was detected ten times or more. The chain uses TRBV11-2 and TRBJ1-1; D call uncertain. CDR3 length equals 15 residues. Between the trimmed V and J ends, which lost 5 bases and 0 bases, there was a span of 13 bases. CDR1 is SGHAT, CDR2 FQNNGV, per germline. DNA of the CDR3: TGTGCCAGCAGCAGACCCGAGGGTCTGAACACTGAAGCTTTCTTT. As protein: CASSRPEGLNTEAFF. Combining the CDR3 with reference TRBV11-2 and TRBJ1-1 gives the whole variable domain EAGVAQSPRYKIIEKRQSVAFWCNPISGHATLYWYQQILGQGPKLLIQFQNNGVVDDSQLPKDRFSAERLKGVDSTLKIQPAKLEDSAVYLCASSRPEGLNTEAFFGQGTRLTVV.

The chain carries TRBV2 and TRBJ2-1; 11 nucleotides agree with TRBD2. The J segment lost 0 bases and the V segment lost 9 bases, leaving 7 bases of the junction unmatched. This CDR3 has 16 residues. Per the germline V gene, CDR1 is SNHLY and CDR2 is FYNNEI. The DNA of the CDR3 is TGTGCCAGTCTGGGGACTAGCGGACCCTCCTACAATGAGCAGTTCTTC. The encoded protein is CASLGTSGPSYNEQFF.

This clone showed up many times. V and J are TRBV9 and TRBJ1-2, with 8 positions matching TRBD1. Germline V lookup: CDR1 SGDLS, CDR2 YYNGEE. V shed 0 bases, J shed 3 bases, and the junction held 7 bases outside the gene matches. The CDR3 has 16 amino acids. CDR3 sequence (DNA): TGTGCCAGCAGCGTAGGAAACCAGGGGGCGGACTATGGCTACACCTTC. Translating gives CASSVGNQGADYGYTF.

The chain combines TRBV20-1 with TRBJ2-7, with D unresolved. V lost 3 bases to trimming and J lost 2 bases, with 11 bases between them. The CDR3 covers 13 residues. Germline V gene sequence: CDR1 DFQATT, CDR2 SNEGSKA (reference sequence). The CDR3 DNA reads as TGCAGTGCTAGTGCAGGCCAACCCTACGAGCAGTACTTC. It encodes CSASAGQPYEQYF.

The chain employs TRBV5-4 and TRBJ2-1; D gene unclear. The CDR3 extends over 12 amino acids. The V end was cut by 1 base, the J end by 12 bases, with 11 bases between. Germline CDR1 reads SGHNT; CDR2 reads YYREEE (reference sequence). DNA of the CDR3: TGTGCCAGCAGCTTGAACCAGATTGGGCAGTTCTTC. Protein product: CASSLNQIGQFF.

This clone was counted between two and nine times. This chain uses TRBV2 with TRBJ2-1; D perhaps matches TRBD2 (6 bases). The germline V gene has CDR1 SNHLY and CDR2 FYNNEI. V dropped 5 bases and J dropped 0 bases, with 11 bases sitting between them. This CDR3 contains 15 residues. The CDR3 DNA reads as TGTGCCAGCAGTCGGGGGAAAAGCTCCTACAATGAGCAGTTCTTC. The encoded protein is CASSRGKSSYNEQFF.

V usage is TRBV11-2 and J usage is TRBJ2-7; TRBD1 matches at 7 bases. The length of the CDR3 is 15 residues. After removal of 4 bases from V and 2 bases from J, the junction contained 8 bases not matched to a gene. Germline values: CDR1 SGHAT, CDR2 FQNNGV. The CDR3 loop is CASSSSETGPYEQYF. CDR3 in DNA: TGTGCCAGCAGCTCCTCCGAGACAGGGCCCTACGAGCAGTACTTC.

This chain joins TRBV6-1 and TRBJ2-7, with unresolved D. This CDR3 contains 13 residues. Germline V gene sequence: CDR1 MNHNS, CDR2 SASEGT. This CDR3 is CASSEWVNYEHYV. In DNA form, the CDR3 reads TGTGCCAGCAGTGAATGGGTCAACTACGAGCATTACGTC.

Ten or more counts support this clone. The V call is TRBV2, the J call TRBJ1-5; D is undetermined. V lost 7 bases and J 0 bases, leaving 13 bases between the germline ends. This CDR3 comprises 15 residues. Per germline, CDR1 SNHLY and CDR2 FYNNEI. The CDR3 loop is CASTSGLGSNQPQHF. CDR3 DNA: TGTGCCAGCACCTCCGGACTTGGTAGCAATCAGCCCCAGCATTTT.

This clone came up a few times. This sequence may be a read error, since a much larger clone differs from it by one base. The rearrangement links TRBV4-3 to TRBJ1-1, with 10 bases lining up with TRBD1. CDR1 and CDR2 from the germline V gene are LGHNA and YSLEER. CDR3 size: 17 residues. V was pared by 4 bases and J by 1 base, with 9 bases of the junction left unmatched. The CDR3: CASSRRDRGRRNTEAFF. The CDR3 nucleotides are TGCGCCAGCAGCCGTCGGGACAGGGGAAGGCGGAACACTGAAGCTTTCTTT.

This clone was found many times. The chain is built from TRBV6-1 and TRBJ1-6; D might be TRBD1 (6 bases). The CDR3 runs 16 residues. CDR1 and CDR2 from the germline V gene are MNHNS and SASEGT. V gave up 5 bases and J gave up 7 bases, with 18 bases separating them. The CDR3 reads CASSFHPTGSNSPLHF. CDR3 DNA sequence: TGTGCCAGCAGTTTCCACCCGACAGGAAGCAATTCACCCCTCCACTTT.

This clone was found many times. This rearrangement joins TRBV20-1 to TRBJ2-7; D is unresolved. Germline V gene lookup returns CDR1 DFQATT and CDR2 SNEGSKA (reference sequence). V was pared by 4 bases and J by 3 bases, with 16 bases between. This CDR3 comprises 14 residues. CDR3 loop: CSANPSGRNYEQYF. In DNA form, the CDR3 reads TGCAGTGCTAACCCTTCCGGCAGAAACTACGAGCAGTACTTC.

This clone was seen many times. The rearrangement uses TRBV5-1 and TRBJ2-7; TRBD1 aligns across 8 bases. Germline V gene data show CDR1 as SGHRS and CDR2 as YFSETQ. The CDR3 length is 14 residues. The junction had 2 bases not matched to a gene; V was cut back by 0 bases and J by 3 bases. CDR3 amino acids: CASSLGTGGYEQYF. The CDR3 DNA reads TGCGCCAGCAGCTTGGGCACAGGGGGCTACGAGCAGTACTTC. Based on the CDR3 plus reference TRBV5-1 and TRBJ2-7, the full variable domain is KAGVTQTPRYLIKTRGQQVTLSCSPISGHRSVSWYQQTPGQGLQFLFEYFSETQRNKGNFPGRFSGRQFSNSRSEMNVSTLELGDSALYLCASSLGTGGYEQYFGPGTRLTVT.

This clone was seen ten or more times. This chain joins TRBV12-3 or TRBV12-4 and TRBJ1-1, with 8 bases matching TRBD1. After removal of 6 bases from V and 11 bases from J, the junction contained 8 bases not matched to a gene. The length of the CDR3 is 12 residues. The CDR3 DNA sequence: TGTGCCAGCAGCGCAGGGACAGGTTCGGCTTTCTTT. Translating gives CASSAGTGSAFF.